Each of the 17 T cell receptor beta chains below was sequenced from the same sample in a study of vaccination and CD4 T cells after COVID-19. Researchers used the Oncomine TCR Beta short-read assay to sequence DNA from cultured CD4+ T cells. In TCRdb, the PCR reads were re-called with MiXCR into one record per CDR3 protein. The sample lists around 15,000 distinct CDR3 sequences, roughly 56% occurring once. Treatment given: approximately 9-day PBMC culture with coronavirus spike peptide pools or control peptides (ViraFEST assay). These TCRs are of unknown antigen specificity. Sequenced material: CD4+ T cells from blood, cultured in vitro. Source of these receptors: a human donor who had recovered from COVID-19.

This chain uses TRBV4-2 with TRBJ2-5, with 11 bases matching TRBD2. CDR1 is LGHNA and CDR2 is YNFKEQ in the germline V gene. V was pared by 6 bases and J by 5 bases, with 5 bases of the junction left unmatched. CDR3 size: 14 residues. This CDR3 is CASRLGLAVETQYF. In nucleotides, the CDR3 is TGTGCCAGCAGACTGGGACTAGCGGTTGAGACCCAGTACTTC.

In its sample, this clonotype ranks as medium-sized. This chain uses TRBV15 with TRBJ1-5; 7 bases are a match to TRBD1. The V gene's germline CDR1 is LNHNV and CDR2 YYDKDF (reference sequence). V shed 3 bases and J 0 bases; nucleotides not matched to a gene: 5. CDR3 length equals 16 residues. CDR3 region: CATSRQGGYSNQPQHF. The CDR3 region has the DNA TGTGCCACCAGCAGGCAGGGGGGGTATAGCAATCAGCCCCAGCATTTT.

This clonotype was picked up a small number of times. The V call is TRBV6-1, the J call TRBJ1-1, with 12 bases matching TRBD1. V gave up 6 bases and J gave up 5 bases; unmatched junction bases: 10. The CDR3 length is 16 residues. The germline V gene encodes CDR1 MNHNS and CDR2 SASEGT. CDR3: CASSPGQGAGRTEAFF. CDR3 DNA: TGTGCCAGCAGCCCGGGACAGGGGGCAGGAAGGACTGAAGCTTTCTTT.

CDR3 nucleotide sequence: TGTGCCAGCAGTCCTGGGACTAGCGGGGCCGATACGCAGTATTTT. Its protein product is CASSPGTSGADTQYF. V usage is TRBV12-3 or TRBV12-4 and J usage is TRBJ2-3; 13 bases fit TRBD2. J lost 6 bases, V lost 5 bases, and 5 bases had no gene match. The CDR3 has 15 amino acids.

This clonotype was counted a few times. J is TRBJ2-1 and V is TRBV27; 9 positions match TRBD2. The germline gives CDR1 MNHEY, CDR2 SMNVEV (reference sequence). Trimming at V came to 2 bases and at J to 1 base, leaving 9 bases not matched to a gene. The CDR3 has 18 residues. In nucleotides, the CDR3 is TGTGCCAGCAGTTTAGGCCCCCGGCGGGGGGGTTCCTACAATGAGCAGTTCTTC. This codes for CASSLGPRRGGSYNEQFF.

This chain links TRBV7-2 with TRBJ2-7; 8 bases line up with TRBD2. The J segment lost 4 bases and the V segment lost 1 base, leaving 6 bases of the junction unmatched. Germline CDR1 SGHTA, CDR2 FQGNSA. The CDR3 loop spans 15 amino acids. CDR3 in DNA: TGTGCCAGCAGCTTAGTAGTAGCGGGGCGTTACGAGCAGTACTTC. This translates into CASSLVVAGRYEQYF.

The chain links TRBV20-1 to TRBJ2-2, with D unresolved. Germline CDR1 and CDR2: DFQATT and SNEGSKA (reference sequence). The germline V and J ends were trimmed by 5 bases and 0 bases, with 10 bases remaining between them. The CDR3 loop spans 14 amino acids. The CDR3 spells CSARIDSNTGELFF. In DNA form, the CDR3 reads TGCAGTGCTCGAATCGACTCGAACACCGGGGAGCTGTTTTTT.

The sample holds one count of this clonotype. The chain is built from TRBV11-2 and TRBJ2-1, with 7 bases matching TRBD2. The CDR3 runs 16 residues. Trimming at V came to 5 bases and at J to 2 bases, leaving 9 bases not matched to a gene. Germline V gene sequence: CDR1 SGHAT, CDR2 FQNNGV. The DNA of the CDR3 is TGTGCCAGCAGCCCCCCGGGGCGGGGGACCTACAATGAGCAGTTCTTC. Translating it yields CASSPPGRGTYNEQFF. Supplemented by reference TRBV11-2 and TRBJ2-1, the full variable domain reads EAGVAQSPRYKIIEKRQSVAFWCNPISGHATLYWYQQILGQGPKLLIQFQNNGVVDDSQLPKDRFSAERLKGVDSTLKIQPAKLEDSAVYLCASSPPGRGTYNEQFFGPGTRLTVL.

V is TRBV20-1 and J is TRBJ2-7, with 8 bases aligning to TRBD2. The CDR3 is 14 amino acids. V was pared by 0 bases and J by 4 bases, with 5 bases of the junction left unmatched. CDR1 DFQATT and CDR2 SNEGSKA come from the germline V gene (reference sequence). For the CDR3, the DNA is TGCAGTGCTAGAGATAGGGTAGCGGGGTACGAGCAGTACTTC. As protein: CSARDRVAGYEQYF.

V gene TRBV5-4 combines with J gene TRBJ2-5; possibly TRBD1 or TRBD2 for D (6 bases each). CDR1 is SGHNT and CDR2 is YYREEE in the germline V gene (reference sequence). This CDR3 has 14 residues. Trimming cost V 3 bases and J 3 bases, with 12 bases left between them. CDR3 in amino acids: CASSSRRGEETQYF. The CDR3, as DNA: TGTGCCAGCAGCTCCCGTAGGGGGGAAGAGACCCAGTACTTC.

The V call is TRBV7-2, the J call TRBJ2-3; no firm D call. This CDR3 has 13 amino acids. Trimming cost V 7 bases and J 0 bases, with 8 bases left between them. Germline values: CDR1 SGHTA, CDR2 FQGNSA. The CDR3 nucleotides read TGTGCCAGCACTCCCGGGAGCACAGATACGCAGTATTTT. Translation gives CASTPGSTDTQYF.

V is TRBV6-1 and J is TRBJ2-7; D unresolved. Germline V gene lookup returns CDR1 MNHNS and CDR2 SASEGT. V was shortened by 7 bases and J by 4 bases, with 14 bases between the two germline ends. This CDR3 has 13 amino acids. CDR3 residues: CASTRVSGYEQYF. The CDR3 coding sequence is TGTGCCAGCACAAGGGTGTCGGGTTACGAGCAGTACTTC.

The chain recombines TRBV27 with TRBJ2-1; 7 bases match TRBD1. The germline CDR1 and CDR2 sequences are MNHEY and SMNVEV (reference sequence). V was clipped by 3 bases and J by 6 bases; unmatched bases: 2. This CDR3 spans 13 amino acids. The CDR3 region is CASSFPGGNEQFF. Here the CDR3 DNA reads TGTGCCAGCAGTTTCCCAGGGGGCAATGAGCAGTTCTTC.

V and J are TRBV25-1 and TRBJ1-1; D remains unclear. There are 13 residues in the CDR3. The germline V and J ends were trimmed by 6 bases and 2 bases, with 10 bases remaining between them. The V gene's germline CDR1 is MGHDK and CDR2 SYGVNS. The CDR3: CASRDPSNTEAFF. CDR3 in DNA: TGTGCCAGCAGGGACCCTTCTAACACTGAAGCTTTCTTT.

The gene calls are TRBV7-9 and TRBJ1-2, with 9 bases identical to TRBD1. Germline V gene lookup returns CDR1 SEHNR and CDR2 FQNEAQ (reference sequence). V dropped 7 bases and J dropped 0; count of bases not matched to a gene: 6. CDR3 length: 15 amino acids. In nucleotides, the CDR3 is TGTGCCAGCAACTGGGGACAGGGCGCTAACTATGGCTACACCTTC. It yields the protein CASNWGQGANYGYTF.

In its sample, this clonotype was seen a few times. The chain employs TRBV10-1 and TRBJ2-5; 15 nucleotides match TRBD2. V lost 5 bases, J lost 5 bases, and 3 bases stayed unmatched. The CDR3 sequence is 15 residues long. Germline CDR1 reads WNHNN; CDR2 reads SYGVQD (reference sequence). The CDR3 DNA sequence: TGCGCCAGCAGTCGGACTAGCGGGAGGGCCGAGACCCAGTACTTC. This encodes CASSRTSGRAETQYF.

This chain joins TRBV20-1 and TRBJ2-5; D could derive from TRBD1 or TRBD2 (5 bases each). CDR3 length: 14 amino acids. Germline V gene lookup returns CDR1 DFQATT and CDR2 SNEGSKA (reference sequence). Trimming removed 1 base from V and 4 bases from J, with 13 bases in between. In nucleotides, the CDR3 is TGCAGTGCTAGAGGGGGGTGGATAAGAGAGACCCAGTACTTC. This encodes CSARGGWIRETQYF.